This T cell receptor (beta chain) was obtained from a study of blood T cell repertoires in COVID-19 (dated by TCRdb to 2020 to 2021). Looking at the study overall: Samples from collaborators originated in the United States, Italy and Spain and spanned both the acute and convalescent phases of COVID-19. A freely available public database, intended as a resource for researchers studying the immune response to SARS-CoV-2, is where the repertoires were released. The dataset comprised deeply sampled blood TCRbeta repertoires from subjects exposed to, actively infected with, or recovered from COVID-19. The prospective study material was composed of cDNA or gDNA derived from T cells, B-cell-depleted T cells, or PBMCs. A de-identified subject ID, COVID-19 status, age in years and sex were almost always included in the sample metadata. Where available, HLA class I and class II types were obtained from metadata supplied by the sample provider rather than from assay-based typing. The samples were drawn from the first 160 participants of the ongoing ImmuneRACE study and from 1,200 or so subjects provided by 6 global collaborators.

Whole blood was collected in K2EDTA tubes by collaborating institutions according to the institutions' own protocols. For TCRbeta analysis, collaborators shipped samples as frozen whole blood, isolated PBMCs, or DNA extracted from either of those sample types. The study at large found these results: How much clinical and demographic metadata was included differed by source and by participant, and the metadata was provided uncurated.

TCRbeta CDR3 regions were amplified from genomic DNA using the immunoSEQ Assay, a bias-controlled multiplex PCR. Per the original workflow: The number of nucleated cells in each sample was estimated from the amplification of reference gene primers within the assay. To quantify the absolute abundance of each unique TCRbeta CDR3 rearrangement, sequence reads were collapsed and filtered. Productive Simpson clonality was computed per sample as the square root of Simpson's diversity index over productive rearrangements. TCRdb limited this immuneACCESS table to in-frame rearrangements with V and J called. A share of clones is missing; checked studies link under half to unresolved V genes, and the rest is unexplained. The DNA gave D and trimming, while V, J and clone size come from that table. For this sample the table gives about 24,000 clones, of which approximately 81% were detected only once. The top ten constitute just over 6.5% of the sample.

Comments on this clone: It has no known antigen specificity. No qualities accompany the bases; no much larger clone lies one base away.

CDR1 and CDR2 are drawn from the germline V gene: MNHEY, SVGAGI. V loses 0 bases, J loses 7 bases, and the germline ends lie 15 bases apart. The CDR3, from cysteine to phenylalanine, totals 15 residues. Only CDR3 DNA remains: 45 bases, in frame from the first base. The chain is encoded by TRBV6-5 joined to TRBJ1-2; D gene: possibly TRBD1, on 5 matching bases. Input material: peripheral blood. The TCR was taken from a man in his 70s with acute or convalescent COVID-19. The CDR3 sequence is CASSYSNPGSGGYTF. At the DNA level, the sequence is TGTGCCAGCAGTTACTCGAACCCAGGGTCGGGTGGCTACACCTTC.